This record covers a single T cell receptor (beta chain). Antigen unknown. Looked up from germline, CDR1 is SGHRS and CDR2 is YFSETQ. V was pared by 0 bases and J by 2 bases, with 4 bases of the junction left unmatched. CDR3 size: 15 residues. The data were taken from a study of cytomegalovirus exposure and HLA in healthy donors. Overall study results and limits: Most observed TCR sequences were rare, whereas some public TCRs were detected in many donors. TCR beta chain V- and J-gene trimming was linked, in a later analysis, to a missense variant in DCLRE1C.

A multiplex PCR was run with 60 Vbeta primers and 13 Jbeta primers. The data were produced by immunoSEQ multiplex PCR, yet TCRdb's version contains in-frame clones alone and is incomplete. Here the sample spans roughly 120,000 clones, around three quarters being singletons. The material sequenced was PBMCs. The receptor was derived from a middle-aged man in good health and CMV-seronegative. The chain combines TRBV5-1 with TRBJ2-7; 8 bases map to TRBD1. The CDR3 loop is CASSLDGTGAYEQYF. The CDR3 region has the DNA TGCGCCAGCAGCTTGGACGGGACAGGAGCCTACGAGCAGTACTTC.